This T cell receptor (beta chain) was sequenced during a study of blood T cell repertoires in COVID-19. Study summary: COVID-19 samples, acute and convalescent, were from the United States, Italy and Spain. Sources were T cells, B-cell-depleted T cells, or PBMCs; the material itself was cDNA or gDNA.

In the original processing: Amplifying reference gene primers gave estimates of nucleated cell counts. Clones were sequenced by immunoSEQ multiplex PCR, and TCRdb holds only the in-frame ones, with some missing. That table supplies the V and J calls and clone size; D and trimming were determined from the DNA. The sample records over 95,000 clones, 81% being singletons. V dropped 2 bases and J dropped 1; count of bases not matched to a gene: 4. CDR3 length: 16 residues. CDR1 is MGHDK and CDR2 is SYGVNS in the germline V gene. This receptor was identified in a human donor in a cohort sampled during active COVID-19. The rearrangement joins TRBV25-1 to TRBJ2-3, with TRBD1 identical over 9 bases. Sample: peripheral blood. CDR3 sequence: CASSEAGTGRTDTQYF. The CDR3 DNA sequence: TGTGCCAGCAGTGAAGCCGGGACAGGGCGCACAGATACGCAGTATTTT.